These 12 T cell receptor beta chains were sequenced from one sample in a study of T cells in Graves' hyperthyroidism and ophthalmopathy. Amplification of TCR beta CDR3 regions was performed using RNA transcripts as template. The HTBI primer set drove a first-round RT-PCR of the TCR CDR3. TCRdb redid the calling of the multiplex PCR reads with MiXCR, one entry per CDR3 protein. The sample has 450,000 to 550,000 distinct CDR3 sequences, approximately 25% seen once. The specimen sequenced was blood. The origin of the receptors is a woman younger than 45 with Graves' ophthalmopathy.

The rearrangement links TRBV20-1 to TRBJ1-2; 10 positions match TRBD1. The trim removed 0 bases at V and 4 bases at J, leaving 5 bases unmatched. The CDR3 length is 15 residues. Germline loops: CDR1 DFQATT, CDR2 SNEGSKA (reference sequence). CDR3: CSARDPGQGTYGYTF. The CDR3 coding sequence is TGCAGTGCTAGAGACCCGGGACAGGGGACCTATGGCTACACCTTC.

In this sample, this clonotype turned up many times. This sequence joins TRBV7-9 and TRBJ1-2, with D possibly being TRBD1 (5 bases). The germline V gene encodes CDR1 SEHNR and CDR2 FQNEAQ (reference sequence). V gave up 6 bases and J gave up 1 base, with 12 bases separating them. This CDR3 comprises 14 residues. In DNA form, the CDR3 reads TGTGCCAGCAGTATAGGGGCCCTTAACTATGGCTACACCTTC. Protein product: CASSIGALNYGYTF.

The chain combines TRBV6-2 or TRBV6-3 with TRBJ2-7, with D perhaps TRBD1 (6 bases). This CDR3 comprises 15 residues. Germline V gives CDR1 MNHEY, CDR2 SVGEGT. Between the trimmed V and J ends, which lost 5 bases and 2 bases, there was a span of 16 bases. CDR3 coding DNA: TGTGCCAGCAGTGCCTCCTTACAGGGTACCTACGAGCAGTACTTC. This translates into CASSASLQGTYEQYF.

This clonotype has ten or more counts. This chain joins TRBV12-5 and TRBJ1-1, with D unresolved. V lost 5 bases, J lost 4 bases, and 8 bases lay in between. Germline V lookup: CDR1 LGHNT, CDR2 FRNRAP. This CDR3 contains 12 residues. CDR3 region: CASGPDGTEAFF. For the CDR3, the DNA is TGTGCTAGTGGTCCCGACGGCACTGAAGCTTTCTTT.

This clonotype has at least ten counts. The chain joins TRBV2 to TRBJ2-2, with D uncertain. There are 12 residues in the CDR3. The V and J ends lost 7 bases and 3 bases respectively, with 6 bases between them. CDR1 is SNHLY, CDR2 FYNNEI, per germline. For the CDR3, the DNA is TGTGCCAGCACGGTAGACACCGGGGAGCTGTTTTTT. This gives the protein CASTVDTGELFF. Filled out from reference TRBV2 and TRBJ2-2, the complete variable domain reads EPEVTQTPSHQVTQMGQEVILRCVPISNHLYFYWYRQILGQKVEFLVSFYNNEISEKSEIFDDQFSVERPDGSNFTLKIRSTKLEDSAMYFCASTVDTGELFFGEGSRLTVL.

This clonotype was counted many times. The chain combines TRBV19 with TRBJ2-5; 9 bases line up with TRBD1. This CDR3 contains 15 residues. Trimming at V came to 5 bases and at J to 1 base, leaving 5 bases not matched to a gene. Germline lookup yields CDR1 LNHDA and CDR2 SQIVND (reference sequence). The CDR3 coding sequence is TGTGCCAGTAGTCGGACAGGGGAAGGCCAAGAGACCCAGTACTTC. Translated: CASSRTGEGQETQYF.

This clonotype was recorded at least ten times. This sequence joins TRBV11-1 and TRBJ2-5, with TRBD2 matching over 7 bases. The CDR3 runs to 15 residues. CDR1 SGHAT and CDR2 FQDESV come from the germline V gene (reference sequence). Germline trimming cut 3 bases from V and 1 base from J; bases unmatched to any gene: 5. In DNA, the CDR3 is TGTGCCAGCAGCTTGGGTTGGGGGGGCCAAGAGACCCAGTACTTC. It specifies CASSLGWGGQETQYF.

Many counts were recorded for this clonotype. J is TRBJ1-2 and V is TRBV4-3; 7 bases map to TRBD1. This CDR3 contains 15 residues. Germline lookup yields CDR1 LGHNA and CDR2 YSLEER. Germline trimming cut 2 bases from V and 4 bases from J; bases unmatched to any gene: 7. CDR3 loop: CASSQSRQGGYGYTF. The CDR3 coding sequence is TGCGCCAGCAGCCAATCCCGACAGGGAGGCTATGGCTACACCTTC.

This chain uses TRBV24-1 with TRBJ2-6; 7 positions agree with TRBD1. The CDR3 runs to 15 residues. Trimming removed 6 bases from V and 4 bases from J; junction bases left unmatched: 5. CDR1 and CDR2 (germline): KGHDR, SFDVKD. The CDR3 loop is CATSRQGDGANVLTF. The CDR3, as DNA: TGTGCCACCAGTAGACAGGGTGACGGGGCCAACGTCCTGACTTTC.

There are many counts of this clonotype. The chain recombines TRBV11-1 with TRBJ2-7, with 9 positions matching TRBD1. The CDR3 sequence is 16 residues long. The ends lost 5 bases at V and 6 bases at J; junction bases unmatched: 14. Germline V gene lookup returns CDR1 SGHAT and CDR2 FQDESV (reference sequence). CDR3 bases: TGTGCCAGCAGCGATAGTACCGGGACAGGGATCCTCGAGCAGTACTTC. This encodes CASSDSTGTGILEQYF.

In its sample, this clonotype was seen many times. The CDR3 region has the DNA TGTGCCAGCAGGTCGGGACAGTCGGGCTCTGGAAACACCATATATTTT. This codes for CASRSGQSGSGNTIYF. This chain connects TRBV12-3 or TRBV12-4 to TRBJ1-3; TRBD1 agrees at 7 bases. The CDR3 has 16 amino acids. Losses at the gene ends were 6 bases for V and 0 bases for J; bases not matched to a gene: 8.

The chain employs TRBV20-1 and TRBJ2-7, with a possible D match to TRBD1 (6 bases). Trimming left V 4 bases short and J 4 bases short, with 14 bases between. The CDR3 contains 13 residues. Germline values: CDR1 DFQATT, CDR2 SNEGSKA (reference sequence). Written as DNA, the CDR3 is TGCAGTGCTACAGGGGTGGCGTTGTACGAGCAGTACTTC. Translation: CSATGVALYEQYF.